What follows are 20 T cell receptor beta chains derived from one specimen sequenced in a study of vaccination and CD4 T cells after COVID-19. The treatment denotes: approximately 11-day PBMC culture with coronavirus spike peptide pools or control peptides (ViraFEST assay). The Oncomine TCR Beta short-read assay was what sequenced the DNA obtained from cultured CD4+ T cells. TCRdb passed the PCR reads through MiXCR, listing each CDR3 protein once. The sample yields some 18,000 distinct CDR3 sequences, roughly 50% seen once. These receptors' targets are unknown. The specimen was CD4+ T cells from blood, cultured in vitro. Every receptor here comes from a human donor who had recovered from COVID-19.

The chain has TRBV10-1 and TRBJ1-5, with 9 bases lining up with TRBD1. J was trimmed by 9 bases and V by 6 bases; bases with no gene match: 9. This CDR3 contains 14 residues. The germline gives CDR1 WNHNN, CDR2 SYGVQD (reference sequence). As DNA, the CDR3 is TGCGCCAGCAGGGACAGGGGTATTCCTCGGCCCCAGCATTTT. This codes for CASRDRGIPRPQHF.

This chain uses TRBV6-2 or TRBV6-3 with TRBJ1-2, with D tentatively TRBD1 (6 bases). This CDR3 contains 13 residues. V dropped 6 bases and J dropped 2 bases, with 10 bases sitting between them. The V gene's germline CDR1 is MNHEY and CDR2 SVGEGT. The CDR3 DNA is TGTGCCAGCAGCCCCGGGACAAACTATGGCTACACCTTC. It specifies CASSPGTNYGYTF.

This chain joins TRBV4-3 and TRBJ2-7; D gene unclear. CDR1 is LGHNA and CDR2 is YSLEER in the germline V gene. The length of the CDR3 is 14 residues. The V end was cut by 1 base, the J end by 6 bases, with 13 bases between. The CDR3 region is CASSQGRNPGEQYF. The CDR3 DNA follows: TGCGCCAGCAGCCAAGGCCGAAACCCTGGCGAGCAGTACTTC.

The CDR3 coding sequence is TGCGCCAGCAGCCAGTTTTCTAGCGGGAGGATAGGAGTGCCGTTCTTC. It codes for CASSQFSSGRIGVPFF. The rearrangement links TRBV4-3 to TRBJ2-1; the match to TRBD2 covers 11 bases. CDR1 is LGHNA, CDR2 YSLEER, per germline. V shed 3 bases, J shed 15 bases, and the junction held 16 bases outside the gene matches. CDR3 size: 16 residues.

The chain is built from TRBV27 and TRBJ1-2; no clear D. The V and J ends lost 5 bases and 0 bases respectively, with 4 bases between them. Germline V lookup: CDR1 MNHEY, CDR2 SMNVEV (reference sequence). This CDR3 is built from 12 residues. CDR3 loop: CASSGTNYGYTF. The CDR3 DNA reads as TGTGCCAGCAGTGGGACTAACTATGGCTACACCTTC.

V gene TRBV27 combines with J gene TRBJ1-2, with 9 bases aligning to TRBD1. The ends lost 6 bases at V and 4 bases at J; junction bases unmatched: 6. The germline V gene has CDR1 MNHEY and CDR2 SMNVEV (reference sequence). This CDR3 spans 14 amino acids. CDR3 loop: CASSRTGAPYGYTF. CDR3 DNA sequence: TGTGCCAGCAGCCGGACAGGGGCCCCCTATGGCTACACCTTC.

The chain joins TRBV24-1 to TRBJ1-5; TRBD1 matches at 7 bases. The J segment lost 7 bases and the V segment lost 4 bases, leaving 3 bases of the junction unmatched. The CDR3 has 13 amino acids. CDR1 and CDR2 from the germline V gene are KGHDR and SFDVKD. CDR3 in DNA: TGTGCCACCAGTGAGACAGGGAGGCAGCCCCAGCATTTT. Its protein product is CATSETGRQPQHF.

V and J are TRBV7-9 and TRBJ2-1, with 7 bases aligning to TRBD2. J was trimmed by 11 bases and V by 5 bases; bases with no gene match: 15. CDR1 is SEHNR and CDR2 is FQNEAQ in the germline V gene (reference sequence). The CDR3 sequence is 15 residues long. CDR3: CASSLRGETTGKQFF. The CDR3 DNA is TGTGCCAGCAGCCTCCGGGGGGAGACTACGGGTAAGCAGTTCTTC.

V usage is TRBV7-2 and J usage is TRBJ1-1, with a tentative D call TRBD1 (5 bases). Germline V CDR1 and CDR2: SGHTA, FQGNSA. The CDR3 loop spans 13 amino acids. The V end lost 2 bases, the J end lost 1 base, and 5 bases lay between the germline ends. The DNA of the CDR3 is TGTGCCAGCAGCTTAACAGGGAACACTGAAGCTTTCTTT. Residues: CASSLTGNTEAFF.

This chain links TRBV7-6 with TRBJ2-5, with no clear D. CDR1 and CDR2 from the germline V gene are SGHVS and FNYEAQ. Trimming removed 1 base from V and 5 bases from J, with 8 bases in between. The CDR3 spans 13 residues. The CDR3, as DNA: TGTGCCAGCAGCTTAGGATCTGGGGAGACCCAGTACTTC. Encoded protein: CASSLGSGETQYF.

The J gene is TRBJ1-1, the V gene TRBV23-1; D is uncertain. TRBV23-1 is designated an ORF whose function remains uncertain. V shed 10 bases and J shed 4 bases, with 7 bases lying between them. The CDR3 loop spans 10 amino acids. The CDR3 coding sequence is TGCGCCAATTTTGGCACTGAAGCTTTCTTT. Its protein is CANFGTEAFF.

This clonotype was counted between two and nine times. The chain is built from TRBV20-1 and TRBJ1-4; D might be TRBD1 (6 bases). The CDR3 is 15 residues long. The V gene's germline CDR1 is DFQATT and CDR2 SNEGSKA (reference sequence). The CDR3 loop reads CSPARSRGGSEKLFF. The CDR3 nucleotides read TGCAGCCCCGCCCGATCCAGGGGCGGGAGTGAAAAACTGTTTTTT.

The chain joins TRBV25-1 to TRBJ2-3, with TRBD2 identical over 9 bases. Germline CDR1 and CDR2: MGHDK and SYGVNS. V trimming: 8 bases; J trimming: 3 bases; junction bases outside the gene matches: 6. The CDR3 has 14 residues. The CDR3 sequence is CASGSGSGTDTQYF. CDR3 in DNA: TGTGCCAGCGGTAGCGGGAGTGGGACAGATACGCAGTATTTT.

Only a few counts were recorded for this clonotype. This chain links TRBV7-2 with TRBJ2-3; D remains unclear. Trimming left V 5 bases short and J 1 base short, with 13 bases between. The CDR3 is 15 amino acids. Germline CDR1 and CDR2: SGHTA and FQGNSA. The CDR3 sequence is CASSLYSPGTDTQYF. CDR3 nucleotides: TGTGCCAGCAGCCTATATAGTCCCGGCACAGATACGCAGTATTTT.

On this clonotype: An end of the junction differs from the germline gene, which may be a read error. This sequence joins TRBV11-2 and TRBJ1-3, with 8 bases matching TRBD1. CDR3 length: 17 residues. Germline values: CDR1 SGHAT, CDR2 FQNNGV. The CDR3 DNA reads TGCGCCAGCAGCCACTTTTCACAGGGGGTGGCAGGAAACACCATATATTTT. Translated: CASSHFSQGVAGNTIYF. The full variable domain, its missing parts supplied by reference TRBV11-2 and TRBJ1-3, is EAGVAQSPRYKIIEKRQSVAFWCNPISGHATLYWYQQILGQGPKLLIQFQNNGVVDDSQLPKDRFSAERLKGVDSTLKIQPAKLEDSAVYLCASSHFSQGVAGNTIYFGEGSWLTVV.

This chain's CDR3 is CASSYETGSGNTIYF. DNA of the CDR3: TGTGCCAGCAGCTATGAAACAGGGTCTGGAAACACCATATATTTT. The chain couples TRBV7-6 to TRBJ1-3, with a weak D call TRBD1 (6 bases). This CDR3 region has 15 residues. V was clipped by 4 bases and J by 1 base, with 11 bases between them. Per germline, CDR1 SGHVS and CDR2 FNYEAQ.

The genes are TRBV3-1 and TRBJ2-4; D not resolved. Germline lookup yields CDR1 LGHDT and CDR2 YNNKEL (reference sequence). V was pared by 0 bases and J by 5 bases, with 5 bases between. This CDR3 is 13 amino acids long. The CDR3 region has the DNA TGTGCCAGCAGCCAAGAGGATGAAAACATTCAGTACTTC. The encoded protein is CASSQEDENIQYF.

This clonotype was seen a handful of times. V usage is TRBV2 and J usage is TRBJ2-3; 7 bases are a match to TRBD2. Germline V CDR1 and CDR2: SNHLY, FYNNEI. The ends lost 0 bases at V and 6 bases at J; junction bases unmatched: 3. The CDR3 covers 14 residues. The CDR3 DNA is TGTGCCAGCAGTGAAGCGCGGGAGTGGGATACGCAGTATTTT. Amino acid sequence: CASSEAREWDTQYF. The whole variable domain, filled in from reference TRBV2 and TRBJ2-3, reads EPEVTQTPSHQVTQMGQEVILRCVPISNHLYFYWYRQILGQKVEFLVSFYNNEISEKSEIFDDQFSVERPDGSNFTLKIRSTKLEDSAMYFCASSEAREWDTQYFGPGTRLTVL.

The CDR3 here is CASSPGTGVNLGNQPQHF. The CDR3 DNA reads as TGTGCCAGCAGCCCCGGGACAGGGGTTAATCTTGGCAATCAGCCCCAGCATTTT. The gene calls are TRBV6-1 and TRBJ1-5, with TRBD1 matching over 10 bases. The germline V gene has CDR1 MNHNS and CDR2 SASEGT. CDR3 length equals 18 residues. The ends lost 6 bases at V and 2 bases at J; junction bases unmatched: 13.

This chain uses TRBV18 with TRBJ2-7, with 10 bases that match TRBD1. In germline, CDR1 is KGHSH, CDR2 LQKENI. V trimming: 4 bases; J trimming: 6 bases; junction bases outside the gene matches: 6. The CDR3 loop spans 14 amino acids. This chain's CDR3 is CASSQETGGREQYF. The CDR3 DNA is TGTGCCAGCTCACAGGAGACAGGGGGCCGCGAGCAGTACTTC.